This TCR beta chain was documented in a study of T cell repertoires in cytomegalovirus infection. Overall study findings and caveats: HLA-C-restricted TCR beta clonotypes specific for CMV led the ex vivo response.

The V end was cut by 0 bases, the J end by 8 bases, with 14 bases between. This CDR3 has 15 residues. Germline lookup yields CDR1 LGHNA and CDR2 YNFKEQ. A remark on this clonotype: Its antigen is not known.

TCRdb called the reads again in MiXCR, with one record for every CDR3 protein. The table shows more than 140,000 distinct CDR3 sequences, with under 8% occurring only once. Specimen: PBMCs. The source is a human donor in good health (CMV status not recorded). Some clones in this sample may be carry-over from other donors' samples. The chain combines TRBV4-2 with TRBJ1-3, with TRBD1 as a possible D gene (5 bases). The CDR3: CASSQEVRDSDTIYF. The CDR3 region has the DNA TGTGCCAGCAGCCAAGAGGTCAGGGACTCAGACACCATATATTTT.